The sequence of this T cell receptor beta chain was determined in a study of T-cell reconstitution after alpha-beta-depleted transplantation in children. Unique molecular identifiers were incorporated when the TCRbeta library was constructed. TCRdb re-derived calls from the PCR reads in MiXCR, one entry per CDR3 protein. The sample consists of a few hundred thousand distinct CDR3 sequences, around 13% of them appearing once. Trimming removed 5 bases at V and 1 base at J, with 9 bases between. The CDR3 extends over 15 amino acids. The chain combines TRBV12-3 or TRBV12-4 with TRBJ2-6; D possibly corresponds to TRBD2 (6 bases). Specimen: PBMCs from the stem cell graft donor, collected from the stem cell graft. The TCR sequence derives from a human donor who donated a stem cell graft to a child with combined immunodeficiency. The CDR3 sequence: CASSGRFSGANVLTF. In DNA, the CDR3 is TGTGCCAGCAGTGGGAGGTTTTCTGGGGCCAACGTCCTGACTTTC.